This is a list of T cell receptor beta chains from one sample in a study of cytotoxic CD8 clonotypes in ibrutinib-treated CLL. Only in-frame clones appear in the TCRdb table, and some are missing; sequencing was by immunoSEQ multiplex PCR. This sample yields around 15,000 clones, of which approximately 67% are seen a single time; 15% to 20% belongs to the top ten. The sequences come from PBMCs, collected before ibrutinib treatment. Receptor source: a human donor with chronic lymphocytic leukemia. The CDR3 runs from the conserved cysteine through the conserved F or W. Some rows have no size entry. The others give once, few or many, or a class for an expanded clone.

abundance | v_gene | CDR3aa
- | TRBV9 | CASSVVARGTEAFF
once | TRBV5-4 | CASSLNRQETQYF
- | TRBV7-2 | CASSPGTSGGPSYEQYF
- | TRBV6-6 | CASSLVAGGNQPQHF
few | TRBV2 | CASRGGFGTESGYTF
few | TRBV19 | CASSIVGGGMWNQPQHF
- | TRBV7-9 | CASSLKEANTEAFF
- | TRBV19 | CASTPKGLAGGLYYNEQFF
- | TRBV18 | CASSPRSNQPQHF
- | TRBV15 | CATSRDSDLRKYEQYF
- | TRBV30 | CAWTGVAGSYEQYF
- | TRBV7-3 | CASSPEGFIKLAEQFF
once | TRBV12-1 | CASSFLPGTGHQETQYF